A selection of T cell receptor beta chains follows, all from one sample in a study of blood T cell repertoires in COVID-19. The data were produced by immunoSEQ multiplex PCR, yet TCRdb's version contains in-frame clones alone and is incomplete. This sample has 200,000 or so clones, with roughly 76% found just once. The sequencing sample was made of peripheral blood. The receptors come from a woman of 80 years or more with COVID-19, enrolled during active disease. Each CDR3 is given with its conserved first and last residue. Fields, in order: clone size, J gene, D gene, V gene, CDR3 protein, CDR3 DNA. D genes are given only for firm matches. Some rows mark clone size as missing; the rest say once, few, many or name a class of expanded clone.

size: .
J: TRBJ2-7
D: TRBD1
V: TRBV3-1/TRBV3-2
CDR3: CASSRDRGREQYF
DNA: TGTGCCAGCAGCCGGGACAGGGGGCGCGAGCAGTACTTC

size: .
J: TRBJ1-1
D: .
V: TRBV30
CDR3: CAWSVGATMNTEAFF
DNA: TGTGCCTGGAGTGTAGGTGCTACTATGAACACTGAAGCTTTCTTT

size: .
J: TRBJ2-6
D: .
V: TRBV27
CDR3: CASSSRDSDSGANVLTF
DNA: TGTGCCAGCAGTTCCCGGGACTCAGACTCTGGGGCCAACGTCCTGACTTTC

size: few
J: TRBJ1-6
D: .
V: TRBV28
CDR3: CASESKGNSPLHF
DNA: TGTGCCAGCGAGTCTAAGGGGAATTCACCCCTCCACTTT

size: .
J: TRBJ2-1
D: TRBD1
V: TRBV27
CDR3: CASSLETGWGNEQFF
DNA: TGTGCCAGCAGTTTAGAGACAGGGTGGGGGAATGAGCAGTTCTTC

size: .
J: TRBJ2-7
D: .
V: TRBV27
CDR3: CASSFSASSYEQYF
DNA: TGTGCCAGCAGTTTCTCAGCTAGCTCCTACGAGCAGTACTTC

size: .
J: TRBJ1-6
D: TRBD1
V: TRBV4-1
CDR3: CASSRAQLRGDNSPLHF
DNA: TGCGCCAGCAGCCGAGCACAGCTCAGGGGGGATAATTCACCCCTCCACTTT

size: .
J: TRBJ2-2
D: .
V: TRBV12-5
CDR3: CASGLVLGAGELFF
DNA: TGTGCTAGTGGTTTGGTACTGGGAGCGGGGGAGCTGTTTTTT

size: .
J: TRBJ1-3
D: TRBD1
V: TRBV2
CDR3: CASSVDRVGSGNTIYF
DNA: TGTGCCAGCAGTGTTGACAGGGTGGGAAGTGGAAACACCATATATTTT

size: .
J: TRBJ2-5
D: .
V: TRBV5-1
CDR3: CASQPRQGGGETQYF
DNA: TGCGCCAGCCAGCCTAGGCAGGGAGGGGGAGAGACCCAGTACTTC

size: .
J: TRBJ1-1
D: .
V: TRBV19
CDR3: CASSPTAMNTEAFF
DNA: TGTGCCAGTAGTCCGACAGCCATGAACACTGAAGCTTTCTTT

size: few
J: TRBJ2-6
D: .
V: TRBV18
CDR3: CASSPTTAGANVLTF
DNA: TGTGCCAGCTCACCGACGACAGCTGGGGCCAACGTCCTGACTTTC

size: .
J: TRBJ1-2
D: .
V: TRBV5-1
CDR3: CASSLGGGHGYTF
DNA: TGCGCCAGCAGCTTGGGGGGCGGCCATGGCTACACCTTC

size: .
J: TRBJ2-7
D: TRBD1
V: TRBV7-2
CDR3: CASSPRTGGKQYF
DNA: TGTGCCAGCAGCCCCCGGACAGGGGGCAAGCAGTACTTC

size: .
J: TRBJ2-1
D: TRBD2
V: TRBV28
CDR3: CASSPRAGMMDEQFF
DNA: TGTGCCAGCAGTCCACGAGCGGGAATGATGGATGAGCAGTTCTTC

size: .
J: TRBJ2-5
D: TRBD2
V: TRBV6-5
CDR3: CASVTSGGEETQYF
DNA: TGTGCCAGCGTGACTAGCGGGGGGGAGGAGACCCAGTACTTC

size: .
J: TRBJ1-2
D: TRBD1
V: TRBV19
CDR3: CASSIDLGDSFSYGYTF
DNA: TGTGCCAGTAGTATAGATCTAGGGGACAGCTTTAGCTATGGCTACACCTTC

size: .
J: TRBJ2-3
D: .
V: TRBV29-1
CDR3: CSVAPHGERSTDTQYF
DNA: TGCAGCGTTGCGCCCCACGGGGAGAGAAGTACAGATACGCAGTATTTT

size: .
J: TRBJ2-5
D: TRBD2
V: TRBV19
CDR3: CASSIGLAGQETQYF
DNA: TGTGCCAGTAGTATAGGTCTAGCGGGGCAAGAGACCCAGTACTTC

size: few
J: TRBJ2-3
D: .
V: TRBV30
CDR3: CAWSTPGDTQYF
DNA: TGTGCCTGGAGTACCCCAGGGGACACGCAGTATTTT

size: .
J: TRBJ2-3
D: TRBD2
V: TRBV7-2
CDR3: CASSSLGLGTDTQYF
DNA: TGTGCCAGCAGCTCCCTGGGACTAGGCACAGATACGCAGTATTTT

size: .
J: TRBJ2-3
D: TRBD2
V: TRBV6-6
CDR3: CASSPLVLASRTDTQYF
DNA: TGTGCCAGCAGTCCACTCGTACTAGCGAGCCGCACAGATACGCAGTATTTT

size: .
J: TRBJ2-2
D: .
V: TRBV11-2
CDR3: CASSLGGYTGELFF
DNA: TGTGCCAGCAGCTTAGGAGGGTACACCGGGGAGCTGTTTTTT

size: .
J: TRBJ2-6
D: TRBD1
V: TRBV27
CDR3: CASSRDRGPGANVLTF
DNA: TGTGCCAGCAGCCGGGACAGGGGCCCCGGGGCCAACGTCCTGACTTTC

size: .
J: TRBJ1-3
D: TRBD1
V: TRBV10-1
CDR3: CASSREDRGYGNTIYF
DNA: TGCGCCAGCAGCCGCGAGGACAGGGGGTACGGAAACACCATATATTTT

size: once
J: TRBJ2-6
D: TRBD1
V: TRBV10-3
CDR3: CAIRGQGATSGANVLTF
DNA: TGTGCCATCAGGGGACAGGGGGCAACATCTGGGGCCAACGTCCTGACTTTC

size: .
J: TRBJ2-2
D: .
V: TRBV12-3/TRBV12-4
CDR3: CASSLVATGELFF
DNA: TGTGCCAGCAGTTTAGTGGCCACCGGGGAGCTGTTTTTT

size: .
J: TRBJ1-2
D: TRBD1
V: TRBV7-9
CDR3: CASSLGGTGIDGYTF
DNA: TGTGCCAGCAGCTTAGGGGGGACAGGGATTGATGGCTACACCTTC

size: .
J: TRBJ1-2
D: .
V: TRBV9
CDR3: CASSLPVSGYTF
DNA: TGTGCCAGCAGCTTGCCTGTTAGTGGCTACACCTTC